This T cell receptor (beta chain) is drawn from a study of CD8+CD57+ T cells in acquired aplastic anemia. Study background: Sorted CD4+ and CD8+ cell DNA averaged 3.2 ug.

Study observations and caveats: There were roughly 30 CD8+ CDR3 sequences that occurred in both patients and controls. Patients versus controls showed no significant CD8+ Simpson's diversity difference.

TCR beta VDJ and CDR3 profiles were obtained from a genomic DNA template. TCRdb recomputed calls from the reads with MiXCR, one row per CDR3 protein. The sample yields 180,000 or so distinct CDR3 sequences, 40% to 50% seen once. This clonotype showed up just a few times. Its target is not known. Individuals selected for sequencing had exhibited CD8+CD57+ cell expansion on flow cytometry. Each patient had severe acquired aplastic anemia. The CDR3 has 16 amino acids. V was clipped by 3 bases and J by 5 bases; unmatched bases: 10. Germline V CDR1 and CDR2: LGHDT, YNNKEL (reference sequence). The sequencing input was sorted CD4+, CD8+, or CD8+CD57+ T cells (not recorded which) from PBMCs. The clonotype comes from a human donor with aplastic anemia. V is TRBV3-1 and J is TRBJ1-2; 9 bases are a match to TRBD1. The CDR3 DNA reads as TGTGCCAGCAGCCACTCCGGGACAGGGAGGGATTATGGCTACACCTTC. Protein sequence: CASSHSGTGRDYGYTF. The whole variable domain, remainder taken from reference TRBV3-1 and TRBJ1-2, is DTAVSQTPKYLVTQMGNDKSIKCEQNLGHDTMYWYKQDSKKFLKIMFSYNNKELIINETVPNRFSPKSPDKAHLNLHINSLELGDSAVYFCASSHSGTGRDYGYTFGSGTRLTVV.